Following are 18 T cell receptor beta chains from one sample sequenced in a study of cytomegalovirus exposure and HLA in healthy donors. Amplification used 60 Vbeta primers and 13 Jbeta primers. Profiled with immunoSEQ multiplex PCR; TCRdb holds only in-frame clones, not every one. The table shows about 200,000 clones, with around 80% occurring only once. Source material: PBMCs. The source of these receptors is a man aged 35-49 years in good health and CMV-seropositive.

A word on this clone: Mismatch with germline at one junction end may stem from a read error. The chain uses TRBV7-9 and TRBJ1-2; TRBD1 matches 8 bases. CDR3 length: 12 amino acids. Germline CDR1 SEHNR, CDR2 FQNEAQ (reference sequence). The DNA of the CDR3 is TGTTCCAGCAGCTCATCCCAGGGGGCAGACACCTTC. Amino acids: CSSSSSQGADTF. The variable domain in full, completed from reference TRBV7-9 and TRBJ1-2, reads DTGVSQNPRHKITKRGQNVTFRCDPISEHNRLYWYRQTLGQGPEFLTYFQNEAQLEKSRLLSDRFSAERPKGSFSTLEIQRTEQGDSAMYLCSSSSSQGADTFGSGTRLTVV.

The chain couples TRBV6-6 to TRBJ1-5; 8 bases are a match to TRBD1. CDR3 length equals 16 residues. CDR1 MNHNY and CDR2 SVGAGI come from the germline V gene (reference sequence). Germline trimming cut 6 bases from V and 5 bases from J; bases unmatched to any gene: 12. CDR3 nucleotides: TGTGCCAGCAGGACTTTCGACAGGGGCGGTGATCAGCCCCAGCATTTT. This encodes CASRTFDRGGDQPQHF.

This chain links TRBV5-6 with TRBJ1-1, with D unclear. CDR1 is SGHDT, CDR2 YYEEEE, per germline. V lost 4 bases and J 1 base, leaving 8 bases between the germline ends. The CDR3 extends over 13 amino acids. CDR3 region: CASSPLKNTEAFF. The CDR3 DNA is TGTGCCAGCAGCCCCTTAAAGAACACTGAAGCTTTCTTT.

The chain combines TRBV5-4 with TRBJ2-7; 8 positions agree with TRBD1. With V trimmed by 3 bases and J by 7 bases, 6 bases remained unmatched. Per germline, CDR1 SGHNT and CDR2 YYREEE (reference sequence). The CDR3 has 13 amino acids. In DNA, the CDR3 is TGTGCCAGCAGCTCCCGACAGGGGTGGGAGCAGTACTTC. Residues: CASSSRQGWEQYF.

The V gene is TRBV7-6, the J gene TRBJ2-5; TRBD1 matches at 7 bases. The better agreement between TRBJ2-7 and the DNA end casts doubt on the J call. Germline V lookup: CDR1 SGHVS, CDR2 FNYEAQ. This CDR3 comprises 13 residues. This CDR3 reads CASSSYRGSEQYF. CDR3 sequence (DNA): TGTGCCAGCAGCTCCTACAGGGGTTCCGAGCAGTACTTC.

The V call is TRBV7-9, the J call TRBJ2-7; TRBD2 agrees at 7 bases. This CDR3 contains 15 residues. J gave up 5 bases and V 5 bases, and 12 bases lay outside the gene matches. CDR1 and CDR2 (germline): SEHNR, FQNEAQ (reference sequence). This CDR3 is CASSRSSSGLHEQYF. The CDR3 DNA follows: TGTGCCAGCAGCCGATCGAGTAGCGGGTTACACGAGCAGTACTTC.

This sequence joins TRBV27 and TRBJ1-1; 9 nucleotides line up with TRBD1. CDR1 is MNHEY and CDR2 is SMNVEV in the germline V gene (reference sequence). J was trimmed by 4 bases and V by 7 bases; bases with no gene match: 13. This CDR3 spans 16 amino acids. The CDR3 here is CASIRSTGTGLTEAFF. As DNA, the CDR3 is TGTGCCAGCATCCGATCCACCGGGACAGGGCTCACTGAAGCTTTCTTT.

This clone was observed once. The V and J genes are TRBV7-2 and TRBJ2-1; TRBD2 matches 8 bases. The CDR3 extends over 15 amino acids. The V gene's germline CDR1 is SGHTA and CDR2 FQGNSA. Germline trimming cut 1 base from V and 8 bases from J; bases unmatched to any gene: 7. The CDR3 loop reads CASSLDGNGGDEQFF. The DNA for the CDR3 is TGTGCCAGCAGCTTAGACGGCAACGGGGGGGATGAGCAGTTCTTC.

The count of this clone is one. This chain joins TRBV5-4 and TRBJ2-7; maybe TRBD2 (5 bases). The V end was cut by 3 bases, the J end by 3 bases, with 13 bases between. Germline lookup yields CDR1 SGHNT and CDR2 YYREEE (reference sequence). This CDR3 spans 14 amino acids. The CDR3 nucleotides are TGTGCCAGCAGCTCGGTCGATGCGGGCTACGAGCAGTACTTC. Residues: CASSSVDAGYEQYF.

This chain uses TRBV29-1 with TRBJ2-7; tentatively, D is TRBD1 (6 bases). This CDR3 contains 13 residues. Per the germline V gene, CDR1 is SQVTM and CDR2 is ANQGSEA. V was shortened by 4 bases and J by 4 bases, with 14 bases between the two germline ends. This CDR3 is CSVVVQGGYEQYF. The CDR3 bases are TGCAGCGTTGTAGTACAGGGTGGTTACGAGCAGTACTTC.

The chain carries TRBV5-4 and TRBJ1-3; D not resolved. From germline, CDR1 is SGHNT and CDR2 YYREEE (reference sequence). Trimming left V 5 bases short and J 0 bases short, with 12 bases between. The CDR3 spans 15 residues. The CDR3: CASSIPGDSGNTIYF. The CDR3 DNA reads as TGTGCCAGCAGTATTCCGGGTGACTCTGGAAACACCATATATTTT.

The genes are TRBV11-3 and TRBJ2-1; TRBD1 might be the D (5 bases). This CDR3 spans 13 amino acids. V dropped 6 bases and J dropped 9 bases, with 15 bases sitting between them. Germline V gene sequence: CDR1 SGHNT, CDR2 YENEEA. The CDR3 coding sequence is TGTGCCAGCAGTTCATCCCCTAGGGGTGAGCAGTTCTTC. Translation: CASSSSPRGEQFF. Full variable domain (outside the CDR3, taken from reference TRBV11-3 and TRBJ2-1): EAGVVQSPRYKIIEKKQPVAFWCNPISGHNTLYWYLQNLGQGPELLIRYENEEAVDDSQLPKDRFSAERLKGVDSTLKIQPAELGDSAVYLCASSSSPRGEQFFGPGTRLTVL.

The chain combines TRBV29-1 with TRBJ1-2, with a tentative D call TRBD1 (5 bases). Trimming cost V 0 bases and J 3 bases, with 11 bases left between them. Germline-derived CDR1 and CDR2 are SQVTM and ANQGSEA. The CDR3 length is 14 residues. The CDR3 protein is CSVEDFRGYYGYTF. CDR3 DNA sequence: TGCAGCGTTGAAGACTTTCGGGGGTACTATGGCTACACCTTC.

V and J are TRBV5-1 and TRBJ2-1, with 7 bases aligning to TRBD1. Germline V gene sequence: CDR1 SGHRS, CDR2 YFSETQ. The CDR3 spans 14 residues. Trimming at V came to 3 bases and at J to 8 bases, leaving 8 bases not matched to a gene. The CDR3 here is CASSSGQFSDEQFF. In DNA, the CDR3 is TGCGCCAGCAGCTCGGGACAGTTTTCCGATGAGCAGTTCTTC. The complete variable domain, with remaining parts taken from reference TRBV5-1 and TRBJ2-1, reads KAGVTQTPRYLIKTRGQQVTLSCSPISGHRSVSWYQQTPGQGLQFLFEYFSETQRNKGNFPGRFSGRQFSNSRSEMNVSTLELGDSALYLCASSSGQFSDEQFFGPGTRLTVL.

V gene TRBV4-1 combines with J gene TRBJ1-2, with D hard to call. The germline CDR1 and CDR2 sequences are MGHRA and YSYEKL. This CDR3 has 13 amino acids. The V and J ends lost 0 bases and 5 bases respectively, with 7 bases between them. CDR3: CASSQDTSYGYTF. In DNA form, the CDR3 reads TGCGCCAGCAGCCAAGATACAAGTTATGGCTACACCTTC.

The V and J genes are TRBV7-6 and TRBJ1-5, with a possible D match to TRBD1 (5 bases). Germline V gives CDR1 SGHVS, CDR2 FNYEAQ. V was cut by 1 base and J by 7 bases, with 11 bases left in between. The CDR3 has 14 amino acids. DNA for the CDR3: TGTGCCAGCAGCTTAGGTGGGGGAGGGCAGCCCCAGCATTTT. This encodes CASSLGGGGQPQHF.

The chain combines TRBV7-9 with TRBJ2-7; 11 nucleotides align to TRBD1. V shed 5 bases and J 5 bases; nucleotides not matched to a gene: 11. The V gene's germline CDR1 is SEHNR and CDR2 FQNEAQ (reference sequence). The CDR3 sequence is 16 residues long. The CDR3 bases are TGTGCCAGCAGCCCATATACCCGGGACAGGGGGAACGAGCAGTACTTC. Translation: CASSPYTRDRGNEQYF.

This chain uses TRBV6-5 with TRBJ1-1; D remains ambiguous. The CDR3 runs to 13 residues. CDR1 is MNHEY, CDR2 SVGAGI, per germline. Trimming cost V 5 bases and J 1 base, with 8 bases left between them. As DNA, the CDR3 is TGTGCCAGCAGTCGTCAGGAGAACACTGAAGCTTTCTTT. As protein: CASSRQENTEAFF.